A single TCR beta chain is shown here with its context. The target antigen is unknown. The record originates from a study of graft-versus-host responses after intestinal transplantation. Whole-study context: Each patient got anti-thymocyte globulin induction, then tacrolimus and steroids for two to four years. Points from the study as a whole: Clonal ratios of graft-versus-host to host-versus-graft in allografts were high for patients exhibiting graft-donor T cell macrochimerism. Some GvH clones appeared in ileal mucosa or blood before recipient bone marrow. Early post-transplant HvG declines were associated with peak circulating GvH clone levels.

The CDR3 has 17 residues. The ends lost 2 bases at V and 4 bases at J; junction bases unmatched: 10. CDR1 and CDR2 (germline): MNHEY, SMNVEV (reference sequence). Generated by immunoSEQ multiplex PCR, the TCRdb table keeps only in-frame clones and is missing some. Of about 88,000 clones listed, 85% to 95% were seen once; the top ten hold less than 0.45%. Sequencing used unstimulated CD4+ T cells sorted from spleen or lymph node cells, obtained before transplant. The source is a human donor who was the organ donor for an intestinal transplant. J is TRBJ1-3 and V is TRBV27; 8 nucleotides agree with TRBD1. CDR3 in amino acids: CASSLPWQGARGNTIYF. CDR3 nucleotides: TGTGCCAGCAGTTTACCGTGGCAGGGGGCGCGGGGAAACACCATATATTTT.